This entry features one T cell receptor beta chain sequence. The antigen remains undetermined. This entry is derived from a study of OX40 agonist ivuxolimab in advanced cancers. Study-wide results and caveats: Normalized T-cell clonal expansion was also low in a subset of nonresponders. Averaged across samples, CD8+ T cells carried more expanded clones than CD4+ did.

Generated by immunoSEQ multiplex PCR, the TCRdb table keeps only in-frame clones and is missing some. This sample has around 86,000 clones; 89% occur once, and the top ten carry around 0.4%. The CDR3 has 16 amino acids. Trimming removed 6 bases from V and 9 bases from J; junction bases left unmatched: 10. Germline V gives CDR1 LNHDA, CDR2 SQIVND (reference sequence). The chain uses TRBV19 and TRBJ2-1; 14 bases are a match to TRBD2. Sequences were derived from CD4+ or CD8+ T cells sorted from blood, sampled in a trial of the OX40 agonist ivuxolimab. The source is an adult with an advanced solid tumor such as melanoma, head and neck, liver or kidney cancer. The CDR3 is CASSSAGTSGRGEQFF. DNA for the CDR3: TGTGCCAGTAGCTCGGCCGGGACTAGCGGGAGAGGTGAGCAGTTCTTC.